Presented here are 29 T cell receptor beta chains from one specimen sequenced in a study of response to subunit inactivated influenza vaccine. One entry per CDR3 protein, called by TCRdb with MiXCR from the RT-PCR reads. The table includes under 750,000 distinct CDR3 sequences, over 9.5% detected once. The sample was PBMCs from blood, taken on the day of vaccination. The receptors shown here come from a man aged 50-59 years who received an inactivated influenza vaccine.

The chain recombines TRBV29-1 with TRBJ2-7, with 15 bases lining up with TRBD2. The germline V gene encodes CDR1 SQVTM and CDR2 ANQGSEA. This CDR3 has 16 amino acids. After removal of 4 bases from V and 2 bases from J, the junction contained 6 bases not matched to a gene. CDR3 sequence: CSVGGLAGGPTYEQYF. The CDR3 nucleotides read TGCAGCGTTGGCGGACTAGCGGGAGGGCCGACCTACGAGCAGTACTTC.

This clonotype occurred a few times. The genes are TRBV5-1 and TRBJ1-6, with TRBD1 matching 9 bases. V shed 2 bases and J 8 bases; nucleotides not matched to a gene: 2. Germline CDR1 reads SGHRS; CDR2 reads YFSETQ. The CDR3 runs 14 residues. The CDR3 loop reads CASSFGQGYSPLHF. The CDR3, as DNA: TGCGCCAGCAGCTTTGGACAGGGGTATTCACCCCTCCACTTT. Full variable domain (missing parts from reference TRBV5-1 and TRBJ1-6): KAGVTQTPRYLIKTRGQQVTLSCSPISGHRSVSWYQQTPGQGLQFLFEYFSETQRNKGNFPGRFSGRQFSNSRSEMNVSTLELGDSALYLCASSFGQGYSPLHFGNGTRLTVT.

Only a few counts were recorded for this clonotype. The J gene is TRBJ1-1, the V gene TRBV20-1, with 9 bases lining up with TRBD1. The CDR3 totals 14 residues. Germline V CDR1 and CDR2: DFQATT, SNEGSKA (reference sequence). Trimming cost V 3 bases and J 4 bases; bases outside gene matches: 6. The CDR3 coding sequence is TGCAGTGCTAGGGACAGGGGTTATGGCACTGAAGCTTTCTTT. Translation gives CSARDRGYGTEAFF.

This clonotype is medium-sized by share. The chain carries TRBV12-3 or TRBV12-4 and TRBJ1-2, with D possibly TRBD1 on 6 matching bases. This CDR3 has 13 amino acids. Trimming took off 6 bases at V and 4 bases at J, with 12 bases between the two ends. The CDR3 DNA reads TGTGCCAGCAGCCGCGACAGGATCTATGGCTACACCTTC. Its translation: CASSRDRIYGYTF.

This clonotype was recorded a few times. J is TRBJ2-2 and V is TRBV4-2; D gene uncertain. The CDR3 length is 14 residues. Looked up from germline, CDR1 is LGHNA and CDR2 is YNFKEQ. Between the trimmed V and J ends, which lost 3 bases and 1 base, there was a span of 6 bases. The CDR3 spells CASSHAENTGELFF. The CDR3 DNA sequence: TGTGCCAGCAGCCACGCGGAGAACACCGGGGAGCTGTTTTTT.

This clonotype occurred a few times. The chain joins TRBV20-1 to TRBJ2-1; TRBD2 aligns across 8 bases. The CDR3 has 13 residues. Germline V gene lookup returns CDR1 DFQATT and CDR2 SNEGSKA (reference sequence). Unmatched junction bases numbered 7, after V lost 3 bases and J lost 9 bases. The CDR3, as DNA: TGCAGTGCTAGTGACGGGGGGGCGGGTGAGCAGTTCTTC. Its translation is CSASDGGAGEQFF.

This clonotype came up a few times. The chain couples TRBV28 to TRBJ1-2; D is undetermined. Germline V gives CDR1 MDHEN, CDR2 SYDVKM. CDR3 length: 13 amino acids. V lost 5 bases and J 5 bases, leaving 12 bases between the germline ends. CDR3 residues: CASSPSSKYGYTF. The CDR3 region has the DNA TGTGCCAGCAGTCCATCTTCAAAGTATGGCTACACCTTC.

This chain connects TRBV5-1 to TRBJ1-4; possibly TRBD1 for D (5 bases). Germline values: CDR1 SGHRS, CDR2 YFSETQ. The CDR3 has 15 amino acids. Trimming removed 3 bases from V and 7 bases from J, with 16 bases in between. The CDR3 loop reads CASSSAGGGGEKLFF. The CDR3 DNA follows: TGCGCCAGCAGCTCCGCCGGGGGAGGTGGTGAAAAACTGTTTTTT.

The rearrangement uses TRBV4-1 and TRBJ2-3, with 7 positions matching TRBD2. V lost 0 bases, J lost 2 bases, and 5 bases stayed unmatched. This CDR3 comprises 16 residues. Germline assignment: CDR1 MGHRA and CDR2 YSYEKL. The CDR3 sequence is CASSQDRGGDTDTQYF. The CDR3 nucleotides are TGCGCCAGCAGCCAAGATCGTGGGGGGGACACAGATACGCAGTATTTT.

This clonotype was recorded a few times. The chain carries TRBV11-2 and TRBJ2-3, with D possibly TRBD1 on 5 matching bases. Trimming removed 5 bases at V and 0 bases at J, with 12 bases between. CDR3 length: 15 amino acids. CDR1 and CDR2 (germline): SGHAT, FQNNGV. The DNA of the CDR3 is TGTGCCAGCAGCCCTTCGACAGCTAGCACAGATACGCAGTATTTT. Its protein product is CASSPSTASTDTQYF.

V usage is TRBV7-2 and J usage is TRBJ2-5; TRBD1 might be the D (7 bases). This CDR3 contains 15 residues. Deletions cut 6 bases from V and 6 bases from J, with 20 bases between. Looked up from germline, CDR1 is SGHTA and CDR2 is FQGNSA. The DNA of the CDR3 is TGTGCCAGCAGAACAGAGGCAGGGGGGCAGAAGACCCAGTACTTC. This sequence encodes CASRTEAGGQKTQYF.

The rearrangement joins TRBV7-9 to TRBJ2-1; no firm D call. Germline V gives CDR1 SEHNR, CDR2 FQNEAQ (reference sequence). V shed 0 bases and J shed 7 bases, with 10 bases lying between them. The CDR3 loop spans 14 amino acids. The CDR3 is CASSLAQDRNEQFF. CDR3 coding DNA: TGTGCCAGCAGCTTAGCTCAGGATAGGAATGAGCAGTTCTTC. Full variable domain (missing parts from reference TRBV7-9 and TRBJ2-1): DTGVSQNPRHKITKRGQNVTFRCDPISEHNRLYWYRQTLGQGPEFLTYFQNEAQLEKSRLLSDRFSAERPKGSFSTLEIQRTEQGDSAMYLCASSLAQDRNEQFFGPGTRLTVL.

In its sample, this clonotype was seen a few times. V is TRBV29-1 and J is TRBJ1-5; TRBD1 agrees at 9 bases. The CDR3 sequence is 15 residues long. CDR1 and CDR2 (germline): SQVTM, ANQGSEA. The trim removed 4 bases at V and 1 base at J, leaving 5 bases unmatched. CDR3 loop: CSVGGQGTSNQPQHF. In nucleotides, the CDR3 is TGCAGCGTTGGAGGACAGGGGACGAGCAATCAGCCCCAGCATTTT.

Only a few counts were recorded for this clonotype. The rearrangement joins TRBV24-1 to TRBJ1-5; D is unresolved. The V end was cut by 3 bases, the J end by 5 bases, with 10 bases between. The V gene's germline CDR1 is KGHDR and CDR2 SFDVKD. This CDR3 is built from 14 residues. CDR3 nucleotide sequence: TGTGCCACCAGTGATCCCAGGAGGGATCAGCCCCAGCATTTT. This translates into CATSDPRRDQPQHF.

V gene TRBV5-6 combines with J gene TRBJ2-7, with TRBD1 matching 7 bases. The CDR3 sequence is 14 residues long. The trim removed 4 bases at V and 4 bases at J, leaving 8 bases unmatched. CDR1 SGHDT and CDR2 YYEEEE come from the germline V gene. The CDR3 DNA follows: TGTGCCAGCAGCATCGGGGACAGCCTATACGAGCAGTACTTC. Protein: CASSIGDSLYEQYF.

The V call is TRBV5-5, the J call TRBJ2-3; 9 bases are a match to TRBD2. J was trimmed by 1 base and V by 5 bases; bases with no gene match: 8. Germline V gives CDR1 SGHKS, CDR2 YYEKEE (reference sequence). This CDR3 region has 16 residues. The CDR3 DNA reads TGTGCCAGCAGGTCAGGCCCTAGCGGGGGCACAGATACGCAGTATTTT. Protein sequence: CASRSGPSGGTDTQYF.

This clonotype was seen at least ten times. The rearrangement uses TRBV5-1 and TRBJ1-1; the D gene is possibly TRBD1 (5 bases). Trimming took off 0 bases at V and 1 base at J, with 10 bases between the two ends. The germline gives CDR1 SGHRS, CDR2 YFSETQ. The CDR3 spans 15 residues. The CDR3 DNA follows: TGCGCCAGCAGCTTGGGGACCGGGGCGAACACTGAAGCTTTCTTT. Residues: CASSLGTGANTEAFF.

This clonotype was seen more than once but under ten times. The chain couples TRBV4-2 to TRBJ2-3; the match to TRBD1 covers 7 bases. V shed 2 bases, J shed 3 bases, and the junction held 14 bases outside the gene matches. Germline CDR1 reads LGHNA; CDR2 reads YNFKEQ. The CDR3 runs to 18 residues. CDR3 DNA: TGTGCCAGCAGCCAAAGACCAACAGACAGGGTCGGAACAGATACGCAGTATTTT. Amino acids: CASSQRPTDRVGTDTQYF.

In its sample, this clonotype was seen a few times. The V call is TRBV5-1, the J call TRBJ2-3; D remains ambiguous. V lost 5 bases and J 2 bases, leaving 12 bases between the germline ends. The CDR3 covers 14 residues. Germline CDR1 reads SGHRS; CDR2 reads YFSETQ. The DNA for the CDR3 is TGCGCCAGCAGTGGCGACGGATCCACAGATACGCAGTATTTT. It yields the protein CASSGDGSTDTQYF.

There are many counts of this clonotype. This sequence joins TRBV7-2 and TRBJ2-1, with D perhaps being TRBD1 or TRBD2 (5 bases each). V lost 1 base and J lost 6, with 13 bases in between. The CDR3 runs to 15 residues. Germline V gene lookup returns CDR1 SGHTA and CDR2 FQGNSA. In nucleotides, the CDR3 is TGTGCCAGCAGCTTAGGTGGGGGTCTACGCAATGAGCAGTTCTTC. It yields the protein CASSLGGGLRNEQFF.

The V gene is TRBV12-5, the J gene TRBJ2-5; D is possibly TRBD1 or TRBD2 (5 bases each). Germline assignment: CDR1 LGHNT and CDR2 FRNRAP. Deletions cut 3 bases from V and 2 bases from J, with 10 bases between. The CDR3 is 14 amino acids. The CDR3 DNA is TGTGCTAGTGGTTTTGGGGGACCGCAAGAGACCCAGTACTTC. Its translation: CASGFGGPQETQYF.

A few counts support this clonotype. The J gene is TRBJ2-5, the V gene TRBV25-1; 8 positions agree with TRBD2. Germline assignment: CDR1 MGHDK and CDR2 SYGVNS. V trimming: 8 bases; J trimming: 3 bases; junction bases outside the gene matches: 32. This CDR3 has 22 amino acids. The CDR3 loop reads CASAGLGRGSGIGGAYEETQYF. The DNA for the CDR3 is TGTGCCAGCGCCGGCCTCGGGCGAGGTAGCGGGATCGGGGGGGCTTACGAAGAGACCCAGTACTTC.

V is TRBV11-2 and J is TRBJ2-5, with TRBD1 identical over 7 bases. With 0 bases clipped from V and 1 base from J, the junction kept 5 bases outside the gene matches. This CDR3 has 16 amino acids. In germline, CDR1 is SGHAT, CDR2 FQNNGV. The CDR3 here is CASSLEQGRLQETQYF. The CDR3 nucleotides are TGTGCCAGCAGCTTAGAACAGGGGCGACTCCAAGAGACCCAGTACTTC.

The chain joins TRBV20-1 to TRBJ2-5; TRBD1 agrees at 7 bases. Germline V CDR1 and CDR2: DFQATT, SNEGSKA (reference sequence). The CDR3 has 12 amino acids. Losses at the gene ends were 5 bases for V and 4 bases for J; bases not matched to a gene: 4. CDR3 DNA: TGCAGTGCTCGGACAGGAAGAGAGACCCAGTACTTC. Translated: CSARTGRETQYF.

The chain couples TRBV18 to TRBJ2-1, with D unclear. The V gene's germline CDR1 is KGHSH and CDR2 LQKENI. The CDR3 sequence is 14 residues long. V shed 4 bases and J shed 3 bases, with 10 bases lying between them. This CDR3 is CASSRFKVYNEQFF. In DNA, the CDR3 is TGTGCCAGCTCACGCTTTAAGGTCTACAATGAGCAGTTCTTC.

Note on this clonotype: The junction shows a germline mismatch at one end, possibly a read error. The rearrangement joins TRBV4-1 to TRBJ2-5; no reliable D call. This CDR3 is 16 amino acids long. Germline V gene lookup returns CDR1 MGHRA and CDR2 YSYEKL. Written as DNA, the CDR3 is TGCGCCAGCATCCAAGGGCGGAGTAGTACTCAAGAGACCCAGTACTTC. This sequence encodes CASIQGRSSTQETQYF.

This clonotype was recorded many times. The V and J genes are TRBV6-5 and TRBJ2-7; tentatively, D is TRBD1 or TRBD2 (5 bases each). CDR3 length equals 17 residues. The V gene's germline CDR1 is MNHEY and CDR2 SVGAGI. V shed 1 base and J shed 1 base, with 17 bases lying between them. The CDR3 spells CASSYFIHGTASYEQYF. The CDR3 region has the DNA TGTGCCAGCAGTTACTTTATACACGGGACGGCTTCCTACGAGCAGTACTTC.

This clonotype was seen only a few times. This rearrangement joins TRBV5-5 to TRBJ2-2; D is perhaps TRBD1 (5 bases). The CDR3 extends over 17 amino acids. The germline CDR1 and CDR2 sequences are SGHKS and YYEKEE (reference sequence). V was shortened by 0 bases and J by 9 bases, with 21 bases between the two germline ends. CDR3 residues: CASSLAPVGQSTRELFF. In DNA form, the CDR3 reads TGTGCCAGCAGCTTGGCCCCGGTCGGACAATCCACGAGGGAGCTGTTTTTT.

In this sample, this clonotype turned up a few times. The gene calls are TRBV28 and TRBJ2-7, with D perhaps matching TRBD1 (8 bases). Between the trimmed V and J ends, which lost 4 bases and 5 bases, there was a span of 18 bases. CDR1 is MDHEN and CDR2 is SYDVKM in the germline V gene. The length of the CDR3 is 15 residues. The CDR3 bases are TGTGCCAGCAGTTCCCACAGGACAGGGAGGGACGAGCAGTACTTC. Amino acid sequence: CASSSHRTGRDEQYF.